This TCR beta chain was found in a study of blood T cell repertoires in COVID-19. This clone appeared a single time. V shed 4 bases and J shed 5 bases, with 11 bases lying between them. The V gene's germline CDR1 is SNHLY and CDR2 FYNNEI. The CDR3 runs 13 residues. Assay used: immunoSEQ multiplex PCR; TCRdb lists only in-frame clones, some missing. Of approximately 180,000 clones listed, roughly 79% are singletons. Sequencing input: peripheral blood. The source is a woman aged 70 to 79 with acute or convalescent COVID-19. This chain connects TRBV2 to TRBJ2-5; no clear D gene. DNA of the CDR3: TGTGCCAGCAGTGCTACCCACTCTGAGACCCAGTACTTC. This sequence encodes CASSATHSETQYF.